The rows below give T cell receptor beta chains drawn from one sample of a study of technical replicates of blood from several donors. Assay used: immunoSEQ multiplex PCR; TCRdb lists only in-frame clones, some missing. The repertoire holds 75,000 to 90,000 clones, with 85% to 95% as singletons. The sample taken for sequencing was T cells isolated from PBMCs. The receptor source for this set is a human donor in good health. CDR3s include the opening cysteine and the closing phenylalanine or tryptophan. The order of the fields is clone size, V gene, D gene, J gene, CDR3 length, CDR3 protein, CDR3 DNA. The D gene is left open where the match is weak. The size field is filled for only some rows; it gives once, few, many or a size class.

>-|TRBV27|-|TRBJ2-2|15
CASTIWADNTGELFF
TGTGCCAGCACAATATGGGCTGATAACACCGGGGAGCTGTTTTTT
>-|TRBV7-2|-|TRBJ2-3|18
CASSLGPTTWASTDTQYF
TGTGCCAGCAGCTTAGGCCCTACCACTTGGGCTAGCACAGATACGCAGTATTTT
>-|TRBV19|-|TRBJ1-1|13
CASSPQGSAEAFF
TGTGCCAGTAGTCCCCAGGGCTCCGCTGAAGCTTTCTTT
>-|TRBV6-5|TRBD2|TRBJ2-3|15
CATWVLAGASDTQYF
TGTGCCACTTGGGTTCTAGCGGGAGCGTCAGATACGCAGTATTTT
>-|TRBV6-5|TRBD1|TRBJ1-3|13
CASRRTGVGTIYF
TGTGCCAGCAGACGAACAGGGGTAGGGACCATATATTTT
>-|TRBV7-2|-|TRBJ1-5|15
CASSPGGGFGQPQHF
TGTGCCAGCAGCCCGGGAGGAGGGTTTGGTCAGCCCCAGCATTTT
>-|TRBV16|TRBD1|TRBJ2-1|16
CASSQSGGQGLNEQFF
TGTGCCAGCAGCCAATCGGGGGGACAGGGTTTGAATGAGCAGTTCTTC
>-|TRBV4-2|TRBD1|TRBJ2-5|14
CASSQGGQQETQYF
TGTGCCAGCAGCCAAGGGGGACAGCAAGAGACCCAGTACTTC
>-|TRBV15|-|TRBJ2-7|13
CATSRDRAPEQYF
TGTGCCACCAGCAGAGACAGGGCCCCCGAGCAGTACTTC
>-|TRBV5-4|-|TRBJ1-5|14
CASSLGGLNQPQHF
TGTGCCAGCAGCTTGGGGGGACTCAATCAGCCCCAGCATTTT
>-|TRBV7-3|TRBD2|TRBJ2-1|15
CASSLAAGDYNEQFF
TGTGCCAGCAGCTTAGCGGCGGGGGATTACAATGAGCAGTTCTTC
>once|TRBV29-1|TRBD1|TRBJ1-1|13
CSVDRQGHTEAFF
TGCAGCGTTGATCGACAGGGACACACTGAAGCTTTCTTT
>once|TRBV2|TRBD1|TRBJ1-2|14
CASSGMHRGDGYTF
TGTGCCAGCAGTGGGATGCACAGGGGCGATGGCTACACCTTC
>once|TRBV2|TRBD1|TRBJ1-2|15
CASPEDRGWGGGYTF
TGTGCCAGCCCCGAGGACAGGGGGTGGGGAGGAGGCTACACCTTC
>once|TRBV5-1|TRBD2|TRBJ2-1|16
CASSFYSSGSINEQFF
TGCGCCAGCAGCTTCTATTCAAGCGGGAGTATCAATGAGCAGTTCTTC
>-|TRBV28|-|TRBJ2-7|12
CASRSRANEQYF
TGTGCCAGTAGAAGCAGGGCGAACGAGCAGTACTTC
>-|TRBV7-9|-|TRBJ2-7|17
CASSFWTGGTSSYEQYF
TGTGCCAGCAGCTTTTGGACAGGCGGGACCAGCTCCTACGAGCAGTACTTC
>-|TRBV29-1|TRBD1|TRBJ2-5|14
CSVEMGDRAETQYF
TGCAGCGTCGAAATGGGAGACAGGGCAGAGACCCAGTACTTC
>-|TRBV11-2|-|TRBJ2-7|13
CASSLGVSYEQYF
TGTGCCAGCAGCTTAGGCGTTTCCTACGAGCAGTACTTC
>-|TRBV29-1|-|TRBJ1-1|13
CSVSAGGPGGAFF
TGCAGCGTTTCCGCGGGGGGCCCCGGAGGAGCTTTCTTT
>-|TRBV19|TRBD1|TRBJ2-1|18
CASSILKAGTGVSSEQFF
TGTGCCAGTAGTATACTGAAAGCCGGGACAGGGGTATCGAGTGAGCAGTTCTTC
>-|TRBV6-6|-|TRBJ2-1|15
CASTLLRGAGDEQFF
TGTGCCAGCACCTTACTTCGGGGGGCGGGGGATGAGCAGTTCTTC
>few|TRBV11-2|-|TRBJ2-5|15
CASSMGANPYETQYF
TGTGCCAGCAGCATGGGGGCTAACCCATATGAGACCCAGTACTTC
>-|TRBV7-2|TRBD2|TRBJ2-7|16
CASSLAYRLAGDEQYF
TGTGCCAGCAGCTTAGCCTACAGACTAGCGGGCGACGAGCAGTACTTC
>-|TRBV28|TRBD1|TRBJ2-5|17
CASSQITGVATQETQYF
TGTGCCAGCAGCCAAATCACAGGGGTGGCGACACAAGAGACCCAGTACTTC
>-|TRBV2|-|TRBJ1-1|11
CASSADTEAFF
TGTGCCAGCAGCGCGGACACTGAAGCTTTCTTT
>-|TRBV20-1|-|TRBJ2-3|9
CSVGDTQYF
TGCAGTGTCGGAGATACGCAGTATTTT
>once|TRBV27|-|TRBJ2-7|13
CASSSGSSYEQYF
TGTGCCAGCAGTAGCGGTAGCTCCTACGAGCAGTACTTC
>-|TRBV19|TRBD2|TRBJ2-7|18
CASSSPTSGRGNSYEQYF
TGTGCCAGTAGTTCACCGACTAGCGGGAGGGGGAACTCCTACGAGCAGTACTTC
>-|TRBV9|TRBD1|TRBJ1-1|17
CASSAHPPGTGPTEAFF
TGTGCCAGCAGCGCCCATCCCCCGGGGACAGGGCCCACTGAAGCTTTCTTT
>-|TRBV28|TRBD1|TRBJ1-2|15
CASELSTGGNYGYTF
TGTGCCAGCGAACTATCGACAGGGGGAAACTATGGCTACACCTTC
>-|TRBV6-5|TRBD2|TRBJ2-3|14
CASSRLAGGDTQYF
TGTGCCAGCAGTAGACTAGCGGGAGGAGATACGCAGTATTTT
>once|TRBV6-6|-|TRBJ2-1|12
CASMEVLDEQFF
TGTGCCAGCATGGAGGTATTGGATGAGCAGTTCTTC
>-|TRBV2|-|TRBJ1-1|10
CASHHTEAFF
TGTGCCAGCCATCACACTGAAGCTTTCTTT
>-|TRBV19|-|TRBJ2-3|13
CASSGSRTDTQYF
TGTGCCAGTAGCGGGAGTCGGACAGATACGCAGTATTTT
>-|TRBV7-6|-|TRBJ2-2|13
CASSVTRAGELFF
TGTGCCAGCAGCGTTACCAGGGCCGGGGAGCTGTTTTTT
>-|TRBV25-1|-|TRBJ1-4|16
CASSDKYRVANEKLFF
TGTGCCAGCAGTGACAAATACAGGGTAGCGAATGAAAAACTGTTTTTT
>-|TRBV28|-|TRBJ2-1|13
CASSFSLGATWFF
TGTGCCAGCAGTTTTTCGTTGGGGGCGACCTGGTTCTTC
>-|TRBV11-2|-|TRBJ2-1|15
CASSLTRPLDNEQFF
TGTGCCAGCAGCTTAACCCGGCCCCTAGACAATGAGCAGTTCTTC
>-|TRBV30|-|TRBJ2-6|17
CAWRPGVGFSGANVLTF
TGTGCCTGGAGACCGGGGGTCGGTTTCTCTGGGGCCAACGTCCTGACTTTC
>-|TRBV7-9|TRBD1|TRBJ1-3|16
CASRLNRGQSGNTIYF
TGTGCCAGCAGACTAAATAGGGGGCAATCAGGAAACACCATATATTTT
>once|TRBV28|-|TRBJ1-5|16
CASSLMGRLSNQPQHF
TGTGCCAGCAGTTTAATGGGGAGACTTAGCAATCAGCCCCAGCATTTT
>once|TRBV6-5|-|TRBJ2-1|14
CASSSDSSYNEQFF
TGTGCCTCCTCTAGCGATAGCTCCTACAATGAGCAGTTCTTC